Each of the 12 T cell receptor beta chains below was sequenced from the same sample in a study of post-analysis software for immune sequencing data. Notes on the study in general: Comparison of patients with controls showed about 5 TRBV segments more frequent in patients, TRBV5-6, TRBV5-1 and TRBV20-1 among them.

The TCR beta cDNA libraries carried unique molecular identifiers. TCRdb re-analysed the PCR reads in MiXCR, keeping a single row per CDR3 protein. The data contain roughly 180,000 distinct CDR3 sequences, 30% of them singletons. Their specific antigens are unknown. The sequencing input was blood. These receptors originate from a girl between 10 and 17 years old with multiple sclerosis.

As concerns this clonotype: A much more abundant neighbour one base away suggests this may be a read error. The CDR3 sequence is CASSCRGNSYEQYF. The CDR3 nucleotides read TGCGCCAGCAGCTGTCGGGGAAACTCCTACGAGCAGTACTTC. This rearrangement joins TRBV5-1 to TRBJ2-7; TRBD2 is a possible D gene (5 bases). Looked up from germline, CDR1 is SGHRS and CDR2 is YFSETQ. The germline V and J ends were trimmed by 3 bases and 0 bases, with 10 bases remaining between them. The CDR3 runs to 14 residues.

There are a few counts of this clonotype. The rearrangement links TRBV27 to TRBJ1-2; D is ambiguous. Trimming stripped 0 bases from V and 1 base from J, with 15 bases between. Germline CDR1 reads MNHEY; CDR2 reads SMNVEV (reference sequence). This CDR3 has 17 residues. CDR3 nucleotide sequence: TGTGCCAGCAGTTTATCCGTTTCACCCAGGAATAACTATGGCTACACCTTC. Protein sequence: CASSLSVSPRNNYGYTF.

There are a few counts of this clonotype. The chain recombines TRBV4-1 with TRBJ1-2; possible D gene TRBD1, 6 bases. CDR1 is MGHRA, CDR2 YSYEKL, per germline. The CDR3 is 18 amino acids. Trimming took off 0 bases at V and 4 bases at J, with 21 bases between the two ends. CDR3: CASSQDPRQVHTGYGYTF. CDR3 coding DNA: TGCGCCAGCAGCCAAGATCCGAGACAGGTCCACACCGGCTATGGCTACACCTTC.

The sample holds one count of this clonotype. This sequence joins TRBV29-1 and TRBJ1-1, with no clear D. The V and J ends lost 7 bases and 1 base respectively, with 13 bases between them. The V gene's germline CDR1 is SQVTM and CDR2 ANQGSEA. The CDR3 is 13 residues long. The CDR3 protein is CSASDVGNTEAFF. The DNA of the CDR3 is TGCAGCGCTTCGGACGTGGGGAACACTGAAGCTTTCTTT.

The gene calls are TRBV7-9 and TRBJ1-3; 10 nucleotides align to TRBD1. This CDR3 has 17 amino acids. Germline loops: CDR1 SEHNR, CDR2 FQNEAQ (reference sequence). V was pared by 2 bases and J by 1 base, with 5 bases of the junction left unmatched. CDR3 amino acids: CASSLLMDRGSGNTIYF. The CDR3 bases are TGTGCCAGCAGCTTACTAATGGACAGGGGGTCTGGAAACACCATATATTTT.

The chain combines TRBV3-1 with TRBJ2-1; D remains unclear. The V and J ends lost 3 bases and 4 bases respectively, with 22 bases between them. Germline loops: CDR1 LGHDT, CDR2 YNNKEL (reference sequence). The length of the CDR3 is 18 residues. CDR3 DNA: TGTGCCAGCAGCCAGTCCGTGGAGCGACCCCTTGGATACAATGAGCAGTTCTTC. Translation gives CASSQSVERPLGYNEQFF.

There are a few counts of this clonotype. V usage is TRBV12-3 or TRBV12-4 and J usage is TRBJ1-2; no reliable D call. Trimming stripped 6 bases from V and 8 bases from J, with 25 bases between. CDR3 size: 16 residues. In DNA form, the CDR3 reads TGTGCCAGCAGATTACTCCGAGACGGCTTCCCTGGAGGCTACACCTTC. It encodes CASRLLRDGFPGGYTF.

The chain links TRBV5-1 to TRBJ2-5; D possibly uses TRBD1 or TRBD2 (6 bases each). CDR3 length: 15 amino acids. Trimming took 4 bases from V and 5 from J, leaving 18 bases between them. Germline loops: CDR1 SGHRS, CDR2 YFSETQ. The CDR3 DNA reads as TGCGCCAGCAGCCTTCAACAGGGAGGCGGCGAGACCCAGTACTTC. Translating gives CASSLQQGGGETQYF.

This clonotype was recorded at least ten times. The chain recombines TRBV9 with TRBJ1-2; D perhaps matches TRBD1 (6 bases). Germline assignment: CDR1 SGDLS and CDR2 YYNGEE. There are 15 residues in the CDR3. V gave up 1 base and J gave up 3 bases, with 13 bases separating them. The CDR3 region is CASSVSAGADYGYTF. The CDR3 coding sequence is TGTGCCAGCAGCGTAAGTGCAGGGGCCGACTATGGCTACACCTTC.

The V and J genes are TRBV4-1 and TRBJ2-5; 8 bases align to TRBD1. V shed 3 bases, J shed 5 bases, and the junction held 11 bases outside the gene matches. Germline V gene data show CDR1 as MGHRA and CDR2 as YSYEKL. The CDR3 is 16 amino acids. The CDR3 sequence is CASSHGQGMRVETQYF. The CDR3 DNA reads as TGCGCCAGCAGCCACGGACAGGGCATGCGGGTGGAGACCCAGTACTTC.

About this clonotype itself: The junction shows a germline mismatch at one end, possibly a read error. The gene calls are TRBV6-4 and TRBJ2-7, with 7 nucleotides matching TRBD2. The germline V gene has CDR1 MRHNA and CDR2 SNTAGT. The CDR3 is made up of 13 amino acids. The CDR3 loop is CAGSDGTNNEQYF. CDR3 DNA: TGTGCCGGCAGTGACGGGACTAACAATGAGCAGTACTTC.

In this sample, this clonotype turned up a few times. The junction and the germline gene differ at one end; a read error may be behind it. J is TRBJ2-1 and V is TRBV4-1, with D possibly matching TRBD2 (6 bases). From germline, CDR1 is MGHRA and CDR2 YSYEKL. CDR3 length: 17 amino acids. The CDR3: CASSQGSLTRTHNGQFF. The CDR3 DNA sequence: TGCGCCAGCAGTCAAGGGTCCCTGACTAGGACGCACAATGGGCAGTTCTTC.